The 4 T cell receptor beta chains given below trace back to one sample, sequenced in a study of CD8 T cells in ankylosing spondylitis (dated by TCRdb to the late 2010s). The method behind the library was 5' RACE. TCRdb lists the instrument as Illumina HiSeq 2500. Clones were called with MiXCR by TCRdb after fastp trimmed the public reads at Q25, and only in-frame beta chains were retained. Each record represents a unique CDR3 protein, reported with the most common genes and DNA among its rows. The sample yields around 150,000 distinct CDR3 sequences; 11% were counted once. The ten largest make up roughly 29% of the sample. Input material: blood, either unsorted or a sorted T cell fraction (not recorded which). The receptors were gathered from a male donor with ankylosing spondylitis or in good health (not recorded which).

This clonotype came up many times. One end of the junction fails to match germline, which may point to a read error. The chain couples TRBV27 to TRBJ2-7, with 14 bases aligning to TRBD2. There are 14 residues in the CDR3. Germline CDR1 reads MNHEY; CDR2 reads SMNVEV (reference sequence). The CDR3 DNA sequence: TGTGCCAGCAGTTCCGGGACTAGCGGGAGATTGAGGCACTTC. As protein: CASSSGTSGRLRHF.

The V call is TRBV5-1, the J call TRBJ1-4; the D gene is possibly TRBD1 (5 bases). The CDR3 is made up of 15 amino acids. V lost 4 bases, J lost 5 bases, and 15 bases lay in between. Germline CDR1 is SGHRS and CDR2 is YFSETQ. DNA of the CDR3: TGCGCCAGCAGCCCCCACCGGGACCAAAATGAAAAACTGTTTTTT. Amino acid sequence: CASSPHRDQNEKLFF.

This clonotype was seen many times. The chain couples TRBV4-1 to TRBJ2-1; 11 bases line up with TRBD2. Looked up from germline, CDR1 is MGHRA and CDR2 is YSYEKL. The V segment lost 3 bases and the J segment 5 bases; nucleotides outside the gene matches: 6. The CDR3 runs to 16 residues. CDR3 nucleotide sequence: TGCGCCAGCAGCCACCCCGGGACTAGCGGTAACAATGAGCAGTTCTTC. Residues: CASSHPGTSGNNEQFF.

This clonotype has more than one count but fewer than ten. One junction end disagrees with the germline gene, perhaps due to a read error. This rearrangement joins TRBV5-6 to TRBJ2-3; D unclear. CDR1 is SGHDT, CDR2 YYEEEE, per germline. The CDR3 loop spans 15 amino acids. The CDR3 loop reads CGSSLRKVSTDTQYF. In DNA form, the CDR3 reads TGTGGCAGCAGCTTGAGAAAAGTAAGCACAGATACGCAGTATTTT.